This entry describes one T cell receptor beta chain. Its antigen is as yet unknown. This CDR3 is 14 amino acids long. The germline gives CDR1 MGHRA, CDR2 YSYEKL. J lost 5 bases, V lost 4 bases, and 2 bases had no gene match. This table comes from immunoSEQ multiplex PCR, and its TCRdb copy is limited to in-frame clones, with some not included. Of more than 90,000 clones in the sample, around 93% are singletons; the top ten hold around 0.49%. This sample stems from a study of graft-versus-host responses after intestinal transplantation. Study-wide background: Multivisceral, liver-intestinal, or isolated intestinal transplants were given to recipients. All of the recipients had induction that used anti-thymocyte globulin, then tacrolimus and steroids for about 3 years.

Regarding the study as a whole: Allografts from individuals with graft-donor T cell macrochimerism displayed high graft-versus-host to host-versus-graft clonal ratios. The marrow of recipients harbored GvH clones, and ileum or blood showed some of them first.

The receptor's source is a human donor who received an intestinal transplant. The V call is TRBV4-1, the J call TRBJ2-2, with 9 positions matching TRBD1. Source: unstimulated CD8+ T cells sorted from spleen or lymph node cells, taken before intestinal transplant. CDR3 bases: TGCGCCAGCAGCCCGACAGGGGGTACCGGGGAGCTGTTTTTT. Residues: CASSPTGGTGELFF.